This T cell receptor beta chain was recorded in a study of vaccination effects on CD4 cells after COVID-19. Whole-study context: Wells containing roughly 1.8 million PBMC each were cultured with 10 IU/ml IL-2 and approximately 9.6 ug/ml peptides. General observations from the study: Healthy vaccine recipients' vaccine-induced clones were almost all SARS-CoV-2 mono-reactive. Clones arising from infection and from vaccination showed marked clonal contraction late after vaccination.

From germline, CDR1 is SGHKS and CDR2 YYEKEE (reference sequence). The CDR3 totals 15 residues. The germline V and J ends were trimmed by 1 base and 3 bases, with 12 bases remaining between them. TCRdb's copy holds only in-frame clones and misses some; the assay was immunoSEQ multiplex PCR. The repertoire consists of approximately 47,000 clones, with about 70% occurring once and the leading ten covering about 7%. Around day 10 of culture, CD4+ T cells were separated out. Two-dose vaccination with either BNT162b2 or mRNA-1273 was given to the participants. In the case of this clone: The antigen remains unidentified.

The clonotype originates from a human donor who received a COVID-19 vaccine. V gene TRBV5-5 combines with J gene TRBJ2-3; no clear D gene. The sequencing here drew on CD4+ T cells from PBMCs cultured without peptide, taken after COVID-19 vaccination. The CDR3 DNA is TGTGCCAGCAGCTTGATTCTAGACCTTACAGATACGCAGTATTTT. Amino acids: CASSLILDLTDTQYF.